In this sample, the clone carrying this T cell receptor (beta chain) turned up many times. This entry comes from a study of regulatory T cells in long-lasting Graves disease. For TCR beta, libraries came from iRepertoire HTBI primers and Arm-PCR of CDR3 regions. One entry per CDR3 protein, called by TCRdb with MiXCR from the multiplex PCR reads. The repertoire holds under 700,000 distinct CDR3 sequences, roughly a sixth seen once, with 25% in the top ten. The time point here: newly diagnosed GD, antithyroid drugs for less than 3 months. PBMC-extracted RNA yielded the TCR library. Germline V CDR1 and CDR2: SGHDN, FVKESK. CDR3 length: 14 amino acids. V lost 0 bases and J lost 4, with 8 bases in between. The same specimen was also included in a second study, on T cells in Graves' hyperthyroidism and ophthalmopathy. As that study records: Most thyroid clonotypes that were expanded above 0.001 also turned up in blood.

The starting material was peripheral blood mononuclear cells (PBMCs), obtained at new diagnosis, from a patient treated with antithyroid drugs. This TCR came from a woman aged 35-65 years with Graves disease. The chain is built from TRBV14 and TRBJ2-3; no definite D call. For the CDR3, the DNA is TGTGCCAGCAGCCAAGACCTTCAGGCAGATACGCAGTATTTT. As protein: CASSQDLQADTQYF.